This TCR beta chain was recovered during a study of early T cells in non-severe SARS-CoV-2 infection. Attached unique molecular identifiers marked individual cDNA molecules. TCRdb redid the calling of the 5' RACE reads with MiXCR, one entry per CDR3 protein. The profile shows tens of thousands of distinct CDR3 sequences, about 13% of them singletons. Study-wide results and caveats: CD4 and private specificities were missed by VDJdb matching, which favored anti-spike CD8 responses.

Looked up from germline, CDR1 is SGHDN and CDR2 is FVKESK. This CDR3 has 18 residues. Trimming took 0 bases from V and 2 from J; bases not matched to a gene: 5. This clonotype was observed at least ten times. As yet, its antigen is unknown. The chain links TRBV14 to TRBJ2-3; 13 bases agree with TRBD2. The input for sequencing was whole blood, taken at baseline. This receptor was obtained from an adult who was a healthcare worker with PCR-confirmed SARS-CoV-2 infection or an uninfected control (not recorded which). The CDR3 DNA follows: TGTGCCAGCAGCCAAGAACTTGGACTAGCGGGGGACACAGATACGCAGTATTTT. Translated: CASSQELGLAGDTDTQYF.